This T cell receptor beta chain was captured by sequencing in a study of regulatory T cells in long-lasting Graves disease. Arm-PCR of CDR3 regions and iRepertoire HTBI primers were the basis on which TCR beta libraries were built. TCRdb independently ran MiXCR on the multiplex PCR reads; one entry per CDR3 protein. The sample has roughly 610,000 distinct CDR3 sequences, approximately 15% seen once. Sample time point: newly diagnosed GD, antithyroid drugs for less than 3 months. From PBMCs, RNA was extracted and then used to make the TCR library. The germline V gene encodes CDR1 SGHAT and CDR2 FQDESV (reference sequence). V was pared by 2 bases and J by 6 bases, with 20 bases of the junction left unmatched. This CDR3 has 20 residues. Study results and limitations: Since the sample size was small, accuracy may have been reduced. Peripheral blood was the sole material, not thyroid tissue.

There are a few counts of this clonotype. The antigen is undetermined. This sample also appeared in a second study, on T cells in Graves' hyperthyroidism and ophthalmopathy. That work contributes: With the HTBI primer set, the TCR CDR3 went through a first round of RT-PCR. Blood also carried most thyroid clonotypes expanded above 0.001.

This sequence was found in a woman aged 25 to 39 with Graves disease. The J gene is TRBJ2-1, the V gene TRBV11-1, with 9 nucleotides matching TRBD2. Here the sequenced sample was peripheral blood mononuclear cells (PBMCs), taken at new diagnosis, from a patient treated with antithyroid drugs. For the CDR3, the DNA is TGTGCCAGCAGCTTACGGGCGGACAATAGCGGGAGTAGGTTCTTCAATGAGCAGTTCTTC. This gives the protein CASSLRADNSGSRFFNEQFF.